What follows are 22 T cell receptor beta chains derived from one specimen sequenced in a study of blood T cell repertoires in COVID-19. TCRdb keeps only in-frame clones here, not all; method: immunoSEQ multiplex PCR. The repertoire holds under 200,000 clones, with about 93% as singletons. The sequencing sample was made of peripheral blood. Source of these receptors: a man in his forties or fifties with acute or convalescent COVID-19.

This chain connects TRBV28 to TRBJ1-2, with TRBD1 matching over 7 bases. Per germline, CDR1 MDHEN and CDR2 SYDVKM. The CDR3 extends over 13 amino acids. The V and J ends lost 6 bases and 8 bases, in that order; junction bases with no gene match: 9. The DNA for the CDR3 is TGTGCCAGCAGCCCCGACAGGGTCCGGGGCTACACCTTC. Translation gives CASSPDRVRGYTF.

The chain has TRBV6-5 and TRBJ2-3; no definite D call. The germline V and J ends were trimmed by 7 bases and 0 bases, with 14 bases remaining between them. Germline CDR1 and CDR2: MNHEY and SVGAGI. This CDR3 spans 15 amino acids. CDR3 nucleotides: TGTGCCAGCAAAACTAAGACCCCCAGCACAGATACGCAGTATTTT. This sequence encodes CASKTKTPSTDTQYF.

The V gene is TRBV6-5, the J gene TRBJ1-1; TRBD1 agrees at 10 bases. Trimming took 4 bases from V and 0 from J; bases not matched to a gene: 5. The CDR3 runs to 16 residues. Germline CDR1 MNHEY, CDR2 SVGAGI. This CDR3 is CASSFGTGDMNTEAFF. CDR3 sequence (DNA): TGTGCCAGCAGTTTTGGGACAGGGGACATGAACACTGAAGCTTTCTTT.

In DNA form, the CDR3 reads TGTGCCAGCAAGAGTTGGGAGGGCCAATATGGCTACACCTTC. As protein: CASKSWEGQYGYTF. This chain links TRBV6-5 with TRBJ1-2; no clear D gene. The CDR3 has 14 amino acids. Trimming took 7 bases from V and 5 from J, leaving 17 bases between them. Germline loops: CDR1 MNHEY, CDR2 SVGAGI.

The rearrangement joins TRBV20-1 to TRBJ1-2, with D hard to call. From germline, CDR1 is DFQATT and CDR2 SNEGSKA (reference sequence). This CDR3 region has 11 residues. V was cut by 2 bases and J by 2 bases, with 3 bases left in between. CDR3 residues: CSARQNYGYTF. CDR3 sequence (DNA): TGCAGTGCTAGACAGAACTATGGCTACACCTTC.

This clone was observed once. The chain employs TRBV7-9 and TRBJ2-1, with D perhaps matching TRBD2 (6 bases). Germline V gene lookup returns CDR1 SEHNR and CDR2 FQNEAQ (reference sequence). Deletions cut 3 bases from V and 3 bases from J, with 15 bases between. This CDR3 is built from 16 residues. The CDR3 sequence is CASSLTVREFYNEQFF. The CDR3 nucleotides read TGTGCCAGCAGCTTGACCGTCCGGGAGTTCTACAATGAGCAGTTCTTC.

The chain recombines TRBV7-6 with TRBJ2-6; maybe TRBD1 (5 bases). Germline CDR1 reads SGHVS; CDR2 reads FNYEAQ. This CDR3 is built from 16 residues. V lost 5 bases, J lost 1 base, and 12 bases lay in between. In DNA, the CDR3 is TGTGCCAGCAGCCCGCGTGGGGCTTCTGGGGCCAACGTCCTGACTTTC. Protein sequence: CASSPRGASGANVLTF.

The chain links TRBV18 to TRBJ2-7; 7 bases agree with TRBD2. Germline V CDR1 and CDR2: KGHSH, LQKENI. The ends lost 4 bases at V and 4 bases at J; junction bases unmatched: 10. The CDR3 loop spans 15 amino acids. CDR3 DNA: TGTGCCAGCTCACTGGGGGGGGTCTTGTTGTACGAGCAGTACGTC. Translation gives CASSLGGVLLYEQYV.

This chain links TRBV21-1 with TRBJ2-1; the table's TRBD1 call for D was not verified on the DNA. TRBV21-1 is a listed pseudogene. The CDR3 extends over 16 amino acids. The CDR3: CAAPFMKGQGADEQFF. The CDR3 DNA reads as TGTGCCGCTCCCTTTATGAAGGGACAGGGGGCTGATGAGCAGTTCTTC.

CDR3 in DNA: TGTGCCAGCAGTTACTCAGGAGGCGGGACTAACTATGGCTACACCTTC. Protein product: CASSYSGGGTNYGYTF. The V and J genes are TRBV6-5 and TRBJ1-2; D is undetermined. Trimming stripped 0 bases from V and 0 bases from J, with 11 bases between. The CDR3 runs 16 residues. Germline lookup yields CDR1 MNHEY and CDR2 SVGAGI.

V and J are TRBV7-9 and TRBJ1-1; D ambiguous. V was trimmed by 2 bases and J by 1 base, leaving 11 bases between them. From germline, CDR1 is SEHNR and CDR2 FQNEAQ (reference sequence). This CDR3 has 15 residues. For the CDR3, the DNA is TGTGCCAGCAGCTTACACACACCAGGGAACACTGAAGCTTTCTTT. It encodes CASSLHTPGNTEAFF.

The chain is built from TRBV5-1 and TRBJ2-7; D may be TRBD1 (5 bases). Germline V gene lookup returns CDR1 SGHRS and CDR2 YFSETQ. Between the trimmed V and J ends, which lost 1 base and 4 bases, there was a span of 12 bases. The CDR3 length is 14 residues. The CDR3 protein is CASSLKGKDYEQYF. The CDR3 DNA is TGCGCCAGCAGCTTGAAGGGGAAAGATTACGAGCAGTACTTC. Filled out from reference TRBV5-1 and TRBJ2-7, the complete variable domain reads KAGVTQTPRYLIKTRGQQVTLSCSPISGHRSVSWYQQTPGQGLQFLFEYFSETQRNKGNFPGRFSGRQFSNSRSEMNVSTLELGDSALYLCASSLKGKDYEQYFGPGTRLTVT.

This rearrangement joins TRBV12-3 or TRBV12-4 to TRBJ2-5; a possible D gene is TRBD2 (7 bases). V was trimmed by 7 bases and J by 5 bases, leaving 14 bases between them. The CDR3 contains 13 residues. CDR3 in DNA: TGTGCCAGCACCTGGACTAGGGGGGAGACCCAGTACTTC. This gives the protein CASTWTRGETQYF.

This clone appeared once. The V and J genes are TRBV6-2 or TRBV6-3 and TRBJ2-1; 11 bases map to TRBD2. The trim removed 6 bases at V and 8 bases at J, leaving 18 bases unmatched. CDR1 and CDR2 (germline): MNHEY, SVGEGT. The CDR3 extends over 18 amino acids. The chain's CDR3 is CASSRDLVAGGPLDEQFF. Here the CDR3 DNA reads TGTGCCAGCAGCCGAGACCTGGTAGCGGGGGGGCCACTAGATGAGCAGTTCTTC.

This clone was counted once. The CDR3 DNA is TGTGCCAGCAGCCGCAGGGGGAGCGGCGATACGCAGTATTTT. It translates to CASSRRGSGDTQYF. The rearrangement links TRBV7-3 to TRBJ2-3, with TRBD1 matching over 7 bases. Germline V gives CDR1 SGHTA, CDR2 FQGTGA. V dropped 5 bases and J dropped 6; count of bases not matched to a gene: 8. The CDR3 sequence is 14 residues long.

The rearrangement joins TRBV11-2 to TRBJ2-7; possibly TRBD1 for D (5 bases). Germline values: CDR1 SGHAT, CDR2 FQNNGV. The CDR3 has 11 residues. Deletions cut 6 bases from V and 3 bases from J, with 6 bases between. CDR3 amino acids: CASRDSYEQYF. In DNA, the CDR3 is TGTGCCAGCAGAGACAGCTACGAGCAGTACTTC. The whole variable domain, filled in from reference TRBV11-2 and TRBJ2-7, reads EAGVAQSPRYKIIEKRQSVAFWCNPISGHATLYWYQQILGQGPKLLIQFQNNGVVDDSQLPKDRFSAERLKGVDSTLKIQPAKLEDSAVYLCASRDSYEQYFGPGTRLTVT.

The rearrangement links TRBV27 to TRBJ2-6; 9 nucleotides agree with TRBD2. The V gene end was trimmed by 6 bases and the J gene end by 0 bases; junction bases not matched to a gene: 6. In germline, CDR1 is MNHEY, CDR2 SMNVEV (reference sequence). This CDR3 has 17 amino acids. The CDR3 coding sequence is TGTGCCAGCAGGCCGACTAGCGGAGTCTCTGGGGCCAACGTCCTGACTTTC. Translating it yields CASRPTSGVSGANVLTF. The variable domain in full, completed from reference TRBV27 and TRBJ2-6, reads EAQVTQNPRYLITVTGKKLTVTCSQNMNHEYMSWYRQDPGLGLRQIYYSMNVEVTDKGDVPEGYKVSRKEKRNFPLILESPSPNQTSLYFCASRPTSGVSGANVLTFGAGSRLTVL.

To note about this clone: The missing conserved phenylalanine or tryptophan at the end of this CDR3 makes a read error likely. The limits of the CDR3 on the DNA are not certain, so only TCRdb's listed CDR3 is given. This rearrangement joins TRBV6-5 to TRBJ2-3; the table assigns TRBD1, which was not confirmed against the DNA. The V gene's germline CDR1 is MNHEY and CDR2 SVGAGI. The CDR3 comprises 13 residues, both ends counted. The CDR3 here is CASSYTTPPPDRL.

This rearrangement joins TRBV3-1 (or the pseudogene TRBV3-2) to TRBJ2-1, with 13 bases identical to TRBD2. The CDR3 extends over 17 amino acids. V trimming: 1 base; J trimming: 4 bases; junction bases outside the gene matches: 4. The V gene's germline CDR1 is LGHDT and CDR2 YNNKEL (reference sequence). CDR3 coding DNA: TGTGCCAGCAGCCAAGGAGGGACTAGCGGGGATTACAATGAGCAGTTCTTC. This encodes CASSQGGTSGDYNEQFF.

This clone has a handful of counts. The DNA of the CDR3 is TGTGCCAGTAGTATAGGTAACAGGGGAAGTTATGGCTACACCTTC. Residues: CASSIGNRGSYGYTF. This chain connects TRBV19 to TRBJ1-2; 7 nucleotides match TRBD1. This CDR3 has 15 amino acids. The V gene's germline CDR1 is LNHDA and CDR2 SQIVND (reference sequence). Trimming removed 1 base from V and 5 bases from J; junction bases left unmatched: 7.

This clone was counted once. This chain connects TRBV6-1 to TRBJ2-7, with D uncertain. CDR3 length: 13 amino acids. Germline V lookup: CDR1 MNHNS, CDR2 SASEGT. Between the trimmed V and J ends, which lost 1 base and 2 bases, there was a span of 6 bases. This CDR3 reads CASSEGLTYEQYV. The CDR3 region has the DNA TGTGCCAGCAGTGAAGGACTGACCTACGAGCAGTACGTC.

With respect to this clone: The germline gene is not matched at one end of the junction; a read error may be the cause. The sample contains more than one DNA sequence encoding this CDR3. The chain has TRBV3-1 (or the pseudogene TRBV3-2) and TRBJ2-5; D uncertain. The CDR3 has 18 amino acids. The germline gives CDR1 LGHDT, CDR2 YNNKEL (reference sequence). The CDR3 DNA follows: TGTGCCAGCAGCCAAGGGTTCACCACGGTCGGGTACCAAGAGACTCAGTACTTC. Its protein product is CASSQGFTTVGYQETQYF.